These 7 T cell receptor beta chains were sequenced from one sample in a study of T-cell reconstitution after alpha-beta-depleted transplantation in children. Molecular barcoding with unique molecular identifiers was used for the TCRbeta library. TCRdb independently ran MiXCR on the PCR reads; one entry per CDR3 protein. The table lists 380,000 or so distinct CDR3 sequences, about an eighth of them singletons. Specimen: PBMCs, collected from the stem cell graft. The receptor set was obtained from a human donor who donated a stem cell graft to a child with Fanconi anemia.

V usage is TRBV27 and J usage is TRBJ2-7; D ambiguous. The V and J ends lost 6 bases and 0 bases respectively, with 12 bases between them. The CDR3 sequence is 14 residues long. Germline-derived CDR1 and CDR2 are MNHEY and SMNVEV (reference sequence). CDR3 coding DNA: TGTGCCAGCAGGCCCGAAATTAGCTCCTACGAGCAGTACGTC. It specifies CASRPEISSYEQYV.

The chain employs TRBV28 and TRBJ1-5, with D hard to call. CDR1 is MDHEN and CDR2 is SYDVKM in the germline V gene. Deletions cut 8 bases from V and 0 bases from J, with 8 bases between. The CDR3 loop spans 13 amino acids. The CDR3 reads CASRILSNQPQHF. The CDR3 DNA follows: TGTGCCAGCCGGATCCTTAGCAATCAGCCCCAGCATTTT.

The genes are TRBV4-3 and TRBJ2-7; TRBD2 aligns across 13 bases. This CDR3 has 18 residues. CDR1 LGHNA and CDR2 YSLEER come from the germline V gene. J lost 2 bases, V lost 0 bases, and 7 bases had no gene match. The DNA for the CDR3 is TGCGCCAGCAGCCAAGAGGGGACTAGCGGGACCTCCCCCTACGAGCAGTACGTC. Residues: CASSQEGTSGTSPYEQYV.

The V gene is TRBV29-1, the J gene TRBJ2-7; weak D call: TRBD1 (5 bases). Germline values: CDR1 SQVTM, CDR2 ANQGSEA. The CDR3 length is 14 residues. Trimming left V 0 bases short and J 1 base short, with 10 bases between. CDR3 nucleotide sequence: TGCAGCGTTGAAGATCCGACAGCTTCCTACGAGCAGTACTTC. Amino acid sequence: CSVEDPTASYEQYF.

By sample share, this clonotype is medium-sized. This sequence joins TRBV12-3 or TRBV12-4 and TRBJ1-1; D uncertain. V was shortened by 2 bases and J by 0 bases, with 4 bases between the two germline ends. The CDR3 consists of 13 residues. The CDR3 DNA reads TGTGCCAGCAGTTTAAACCTGAACACTGAAGCTTTCTTT. Translating it yields CASSLNLNTEAFF.

The V and J genes are TRBV4-1 and TRBJ1-1, with TRBD1 matching over 9 bases. Trimming at V came to 1 base and at J to 5 bases, leaving 23 bases not matched to a gene. The CDR3 spans 21 residues. Looked up from germline, CDR1 is MGHRA and CDR2 is YSYEKL. The CDR3 region is CASSQGQGGQGSSVPVTEAFF. The CDR3 DNA reads TGCGCCAGCAGCCAAGGACAAGGCGGACAGGGGTCCTCAGTTCCGGTTACTGAAGCTTTCTTT.

The CDR3 DNA is TGTGCCAGCGGAAGGAACGGGCAGGGGGCTAATGAGCAGTTCTTC. Amino acids: CASGRNGQGANEQFF. The chain recombines TRBV9 with TRBJ2-1, with TRBD1 matching over 8 bases. Germline V gene lookup returns CDR1 SGDLS and CDR2 YYNGEE. The V gene end was trimmed by 7 bases and the J gene end by 7 bases; junction bases not matched to a gene: 13. The CDR3 loop spans 15 amino acids. Looking up the rest from reference TRBV9 and TRBJ2-1 gives the full variable domain: DSGVTQTPKHLITATGQRVTLRCSPRSGDLSVYWYQQSLDQGLQFLIQYYNGEERAKGNILERFSAQQFPDLHSELNLSSLELGDSALYFCASGRNGQGANEQFFGPGTRLTVL.